The 16 T cell receptor beta chains presented below share a single source sample, sequenced in a study of blood T cell repertoires in COVID-19. TCRdb's table, derived via immunoSEQ multiplex PCR, lists solely in-frame clones and lacks some. The sample has roughly 310,000 clones, about nine tenths seen once; the top ten hold 2.9%. Sequencing was done on a sample of peripheral blood. All receptors come from a woman aged 25 to 45 with COVID-19, enrolled during active disease.

The rearrangement uses TRBV10-3 and TRBJ2-1; maybe TRBD2 (6 bases). V dropped 8 bases and J dropped 4 bases, with 12 bases sitting between them. The CDR3 totals 13 residues. Germline lookup yields CDR1 ENHRY and CDR2 SYGVKD. CDR3 in DNA: TGTGCCATCTGGAGGGAGACGTACAATGAGCAGTTCTTC. Encoded protein: CAIWRETYNEQFF.

The V call is TRBV5-1, the J call TRBJ1-1; no clear D. V gave up 7 bases and J gave up 1 base, with 11 bases separating them. CDR3 length equals 13 residues. The germline V gene encodes CDR1 SGHRS and CDR2 YFSETQ. CDR3 sequence: CASGYPGNTEAFF. The CDR3 DNA reads TGCGCCAGCGGGTACCCGGGGAACACTGAAGCTTTCTTT.

This chain joins TRBV2 and TRBJ1-5; a possible D gene is TRBD1 (5 bases). Germline CDR1 SNHLY, CDR2 FYNNEI. The V end was cut by 8 bases, the J end by 8 bases, with 16 bases between. This CDR3 spans 13 amino acids. Here the CDR3 DNA reads TGTGCCAGCGGGACTTTTAAAGGGGAGCCCCAGCATTTT. It specifies CASGTFKGEPQHF.

The rearrangement links TRBV28 to TRBJ2-3, with 9 nucleotides matching TRBD1. Germline CDR1 MDHEN, CDR2 SYDVKM. The CDR3 loop spans 15 amino acids. V trimming: 6 bases; J trimming: 3 bases; junction bases outside the gene matches: 7. The CDR3 nucleotides read TGTGCCAGCAGAATTCCGACAGGGGGAACAGATACGCAGTATTTT. Translating it yields CASRIPTGGTDTQYF.

Points on this clone: The identical CDR3 is also encoded by other nucleotide sequences in the sample. The V and J genes are TRBV19 and TRBJ2-1; 7 positions match TRBD1. The CDR3 consists of 14 residues. The ends lost 6 bases at V and 1 base at J; junction bases unmatched: 3. Germline-derived CDR1 and CDR2 are LNHDA and SQIVND (reference sequence). The CDR3 coding sequence is TGTGCCAGTAGCCTGACAGGGTCCTACAATGAGCAGTTCTTC. This gives the protein CASSLTGSYNEQFF.

In DNA, the CDR3 is TGTGCCAGCAGCCCAGACAGGGCCGGGGCCAACGTCCTGACTTTC. It specifies CASSPDRAGANVLTF. The chain is built from TRBV7-8 and TRBJ2-6, with 7 bases identical to TRBD1. After removal of 5 bases from V and 4 bases from J, the junction contained 5 bases not matched to a gene. Per germline, CDR1 SGHVS and CDR2 FQNEAQ. This CDR3 contains 15 residues.

The rearrangement uses TRBV28 and TRBJ1-1; 9 positions match TRBD1. There are 14 residues in the CDR3. Losses at the gene ends were 5 bases for V and 10 bases for J; bases not matched to a gene: 11. The germline CDR1 and CDR2 sequences are MDHEN and SYDVKM. The CDR3 loop is CASSLNRGLWGAFF. The CDR3 DNA reads as TGTGCCAGCAGTCTTAACAGGGGGCTGTGGGGAGCTTTCTTT.

The chain couples TRBV13 to TRBJ2-3, with D uncertain. The CDR3 is 14 amino acids. Trimming cost V 4 bases and J 0 bases, with 8 bases left between them. The V gene's germline CDR1 is PRHDT and CDR2 FYEKMQ (reference sequence). Here the CDR3 DNA reads TGTGCCAGCAGCTCCCTTTCTAGCACAGATACGCAGTATTTT. Residues: CASSSLSSTDTQYF.

This chain links TRBV7-9 with TRBJ1-2; D may be TRBD1 (5 bases). Germline CDR1 SEHNR, CDR2 FQNEAQ (reference sequence). V lost 1 base, J lost 6 bases, and 12 bases lay in between. There are 14 residues in the CDR3. The CDR3 nucleotides are TGTGCCAGCAGCTTAGATCGGGGGAGGGATGGCTACACCTTC. Translated: CASSLDRGRDGYTF.

Note on this clone: This CDR3 is also generated by other DNA sequences in the sample. The gene calls are TRBV15 and TRBJ2-7; D might be TRBD1 (6 bases). The V and J ends lost 0 bases and 3 bases respectively, with 6 bases between them. The CDR3 contains 13 residues. Germline CDR1 LNHNV, CDR2 YYDKDF (reference sequence). CDR3 region: CATSREGGYEQYF. As DNA, the CDR3 is TGTGCCACCAGCAGAGAAGGGGGCTACGAGCAGTACTTC. Variable domain in full (rest from reference TRBV15 and TRBJ2-7): DAMVIQNPRYQVTQFGKPVTLSCSQTLNHNVMYWYQQKSSQAPKLLFHYYDKDFNNEADTPDNFQSRRPNTSFCFLDIRSPGLGDTAMYLCATSREGGYEQYFGPGTRLTVT.

The rearrangement joins TRBV11-2 to TRBJ2-1; the match to TRBD1 covers 10 bases. Germline V lookup: CDR1 SGHAT, CDR2 FQNNGV. This CDR3 comprises 16 residues. V shed 5 bases, J shed 2 bases, and the junction held 6 bases outside the gene matches. CDR3 region: CASSPPGQGTYNEQFF. The CDR3 DNA follows: TGTGCCAGCAGCCCCCCGGGACAGGGGACCTACAATGAGCAGTTCTTC.

This chain joins TRBV7-8 and TRBJ2-1, with 7 bases matching TRBD2. This CDR3 is built from 18 residues. Trimming took 1 base from V and 4 from J; bases not matched to a gene: 13. Germline-derived CDR1 and CDR2 are SGHVS and FQNEAQ. The CDR3 region is CASSLEILAEFFYNEQFF. The CDR3 nucleotides are TGTGCCAGCAGCTTAGAGATTCTAGCGGAATTCTTTTACAATGAGCAGTTCTTC.

This chain links TRBV28 with TRBJ2-1; 9 positions match TRBD2. The CDR3 is 16 amino acids. J was trimmed by 2 bases and V by 1 base; bases with no gene match: 3. Germline loops: CDR1 MDHEN, CDR2 SYDVKM. CDR3: CASSLSTSGTYNEQFF. The CDR3, as DNA: TGTGCCAGCAGTTTATCGACTAGCGGTACCTACAATGAGCAGTTCTTC. Complete variable domain (other parts from reference TRBV28 and TRBJ2-1): DVKVTQSSRYLVKRTGEKVFLECVQDMDHENMFWYRQDPGLGLRLIYFSYDVKMKEKGDIPEGYSVSREKKERFSLILESASTNQTSMYLCASSLSTSGTYNEQFFGPGTRLTVL.

This chain uses TRBV6-5 with TRBJ1-6, with a tentative D call TRBD1 (5 bases). CDR1 MNHEY and CDR2 SVGAGI come from the germline V gene. Trimming left V 6 bases short and J 10 bases short, with 19 bases between. This CDR3 has 15 residues. The CDR3 loop reads CASRVQANGLSPLHF. The CDR3 bases are TGTGCCAGCAGGGTACAGGCTAATGGTCTGTCACCCCTCCACTTT.

This clone was recorded only once. This chain connects TRBV6-9 to TRBJ1-3; 9 bases match TRBD1. The CDR3 extends over 20 amino acids. CDR1 is MNHGY, CDR2 SVAAGI, per germline. Losses at the gene ends were 0 bases for V and 5 bases for J; bases not matched to a gene: 17. The CDR3 region is CASSYSPSYRGRMMRNTIYF. DNA of the CDR3: TGTGCCAGCAGTTATTCTCCATCTTACAGGGGGCGGATGATGCGAAACACCATATATTTT.

The CDR3 region is CASSQDPLAGGQGYEQFF. CDR3 nucleotide sequence: TGTGCCAGCAGCCAAGATCCCCTAGCGGGCGGTCAGGGTTACGAGCAGTTCTTC. The chain has TRBV4-2 and TRBJ2-1; 8 bases match TRBD2. After removal of 0 bases from V and 10 bases from J, the junction contained 17 bases not matched to a gene. CDR1 LGHNA and CDR2 YNFKEQ come from the germline V gene. The CDR3 covers 18 residues.